This record looks at one T cell receptor (beta chain) sequence and its context. Its antigen is not known. The length of the CDR3 is 15 residues. Trimming left V 5 bases short and J 1 base short, with 14 bases between. Germline CDR1 SGHTA, CDR2 FQGNSA. This record comes from a study of cytomegalovirus exposure and HLA in healthy donors. Findings of the study overall: It was assumed in the presence/absence analyses that sequencing depth was roughly uniform across donors. A likely sequencing artifact accounted for one observed cluster of highly shared sequence variants. V- and J-gene trimming in TCR beta was tied to a missense DCLRE1C variant by an analysis performed later.

It was with 60 Vbeta and 13 Jbeta primers that the PCR ran. Generated by immunoSEQ multiplex PCR, the TCRdb table keeps only in-frame clones and is missing some. The top ten clones hold 1.2% to 1.5% of a sample with tens of thousands of clones, about 80% of them seen once. The chain links TRBV7-2 to TRBJ1-1; TRBD1 might be the D (5 bases). Sequences were obtained from PBMCs. The receptor was isolated from a male donor in good health and CMV-seronegative. The CDR3 protein is CASSLPRAGNTEAFF. Here the CDR3 DNA reads TGTGCCAGCAGCCTACCCAGGGCAGGGAACACTGAAGCTTTCTTT.